The next 32 T cell receptor beta chains were all read from a single sample in a study of identical twins. TCRdb passed the 5' RACE reads through MiXCR, listing each CDR3 protein once. The sample comprises under 250,000 distinct CDR3 sequences, 6.5% to 8.5% of which are singletons, and 1.9% rests with the top ten. The sample was also reused in another study, on yellow fever vaccine responses in identical twins.

The sample comprised memory (CD45RO+) T cells sorted from blood. The source of these receptors is a woman younger than 30 in good health.

This clonotype has at least ten counts. The rearrangement uses TRBV7-2 and TRBJ2-4; the match to TRBD1 covers 7 bases. The CDR3 covers 14 residues. The J segment lost 4 bases and the V segment lost 6 bases, leaving 6 bases of the junction unmatched. Germline lookup yields CDR1 SGHTA and CDR2 FQGNSA. CDR3 region: CASSPSGGKNIQYF. The CDR3 bases are TGTGCCAGCAGTCCTTCAGGGGGTAAAAACATTCAGTACTTC.

V gene TRBV11-1 combines with J gene TRBJ2-5; TRBD2 might be the D (5 bases). From germline, CDR1 is SGHAT and CDR2 FQDESV (reference sequence). The CDR3 extends over 14 amino acids. V was trimmed by 3 bases and J by 7 bases, leaving 15 bases between them. CDR3 loop: CASSFGDNAGTQYF. CDR3 in DNA: TGTGCCAGCAGCTTCGGCGACAATGCGGGGACCCAGTACTTC.

This clonotype has a handful of counts. This chain connects TRBV3-1 to TRBJ2-1; D is uncertain. Germline values: CDR1 LGHDT, CDR2 YNNKEL (reference sequence). This CDR3 is 14 amino acids long. Trimming took off 3 bases at V and 3 bases at J, with 9 bases between the two ends. The CDR3 is CASSQGPIYNEQFF. The DNA for the CDR3 is TGTGCCAGCAGCCAGGGTCCCATCTACAATGAGCAGTTCTTC.

This clonotype was detected only a few times. V is TRBV20-1 and J is TRBJ2-7, with 10 bases aligning to TRBD1. The germline CDR1 and CDR2 sequences are DFQATT and SNEGSKA (reference sequence). The CDR3 runs to 14 residues. The trim removed 5 bases at V and 6 bases at J, leaving 10 bases unmatched. The CDR3 DNA sequence: TGCAGTGCTGAACGACAGGGGGCACGGGGCGAGCAGTACTTC. It codes for CSAERQGARGEQYF.

This clonotype was picked up many times. The V and J genes are TRBV12-3 or TRBV12-4 and TRBJ1-5; D not certain. The V and J ends lost 6 bases and 1 base respectively, with 10 bases between them. The CDR3 runs 14 residues. The DNA for the CDR3 is TGTGCCAGCAGGGGGTCTGCAAGCAATCAGCCCCAGCATTTT. Its translation is CASRGSASNQPQHF.

The sample holds a few counts of this clonotype. The chain has TRBV7-9 and TRBJ2-1, with 9 bases that match TRBD2. Germline-derived CDR1 and CDR2 are SEHNR and FQNEAQ (reference sequence). J lost 9 bases, V lost 5 bases, and 11 bases had no gene match. The CDR3 runs to 15 residues. This CDR3 is CASSPGLAGIGEQFF. The CDR3 DNA follows: TGTGCCAGCAGCCCGGGACTAGCTGGGATTGGTGAGCAGTTCTTC. Variable domain in full (rest from reference TRBV7-9 and TRBJ2-1): DTGVSQNPRHKITKRGQNVTFRCDPISEHNRLYWYRQTLGQGPEFLTYFQNEAQLEKSRLLSDRFSAERPKGSFSTLEIQRTEQGDSAMYLCASSPGLAGIGEQFFGPGTRLTVL.

The genes are TRBV7-8 and TRBJ2-5; TRBD2 agrees at 8 bases. V shed 4 bases and J 5 bases; nucleotides not matched to a gene: 18. CDR3 length: 18 residues. CDR1 and CDR2 from the germline V gene are SGHVS and FQNEAQ. The chain's CDR3 is CASSSRLRAGEITETQYF. The CDR3 DNA reads TGTGCCAGCAGCTCAAGACTACGAGCGGGAGAGATAACGGAGACCCAGTACTTC.

There are many counts of this clonotype. The J gene is TRBJ2-3, the V gene TRBV4-3, with D perhaps TRBD1 (5 bases). CDR3 length: 14 amino acids. V gave up 4 bases and J gave up 14 bases, with 22 bases separating them. Germline lookup yields CDR1 LGHNA and CDR2 YSLEER. CDR3 region: CASSLTGRASFPYF. CDR3 coding DNA: TGCGCCAGCAGCCTCACAGGCAGGGCCTCTTTTCCGTATTTT.

V usage is TRBV6-4 and J usage is TRBJ1-2; D call uncertain. The germline gives CDR1 MRHNA, CDR2 SNTAGT. V lost 10 bases and J 3 bases, leaving 12 bases between the germline ends. This CDR3 is built from 12 residues. CDR3 loop: CATIRVHYGYTF. For the CDR3, the DNA is TGTGCCACCATAAGGGTCCACTATGGCTACACCTTC.

The V call is TRBV24-1, the J call TRBJ1-2; no firm D call. The germline gives CDR1 KGHDR, CDR2 SFDVKD. V dropped 5 bases and J dropped 4 bases, with 13 bases sitting between them. This CDR3 contains 14 residues. CDR3 sequence (DNA): TGTGCCACCAGTGGCCAGACAAAAGGCTATGGCTACACCTTC. Its translation is CATSGQTKGYGYTF.

V and J are TRBV7-2 and TRBJ2-3; 7 bases fit TRBD2. The CDR3 is 15 residues long. CDR1 and CDR2 from the germline V gene are SGHTA and FQGNSA. J was trimmed by 5 bases and V by 4 bases; bases with no gene match: 9. As DNA, the CDR3 is TGTGCCAGCAGCTCCCCCGGGGGGAAGAGAGATACGCAGTATTTT. It specifies CASSSPGGKRDTQYF. Full variable domain (remainder filled in from reference TRBV7-2 and TRBJ2-3): GAGVSQSPSNKVTEKGKDVELRCDPISGHTALYWYRQSLGQGLEFLIYFQGNSAPDKSGLPSDRFSAERTGGSVSTLTIQRTQQEDSAVYLCASSSPGGKRDTQYFGPGTRLTVL.

This clonotype has at least ten counts. The J gene is TRBJ2-2, the V gene TRBV10-3; D gene unclear. In germline, CDR1 is ENHRY, CDR2 SYGVKD. This CDR3 region has 13 residues. Trimming stripped 2 bases from V and 2 bases from J, with 3 bases between. CDR3 protein: CAISEANTGELFF. In nucleotides, the CDR3 is TGTGCCATCAGTGAGGCTAACACCGGGGAGCTGTTTTTT.

V is TRBV12-3 or TRBV12-4 and J is TRBJ2-7; 11 bases map to TRBD2. Trimming at V came to 6 bases and at J to 2 bases, leaving 6 bases not matched to a gene. This CDR3 is built from 15 residues. Written as DNA, the CDR3 is TGTGCCAGCAGCCTACCGGGACTAGCGGCCTACGAGCAGTACTTC. It codes for CASSLPGLAAYEQYF.

The genes are TRBV7-2 and TRBJ2-5, with TRBD1 matching 7 bases. This CDR3 region has 13 residues. The germline gives CDR1 SGHTA, CDR2 FQGNSA. J was trimmed by 1 base and V by 5 bases; bases with no gene match: 1. The DNA for the CDR3 is TGTGCCAGCAGCGGACAGGCCCAAGAGACCCAGTACTTC. Its translation is CASSGQAQETQYF.

This clonotype has just a few counts. The chain has TRBV14 and TRBJ2-1, with D maybe TRBD1 (7 bases). CDR1 SGHDN and CDR2 FVKESK come from the germline V gene. There are 15 residues in the CDR3. V was clipped by 4 bases and J by 7 bases, with 17 bases between them. The CDR3 region is CASSPRGTVANEQFF. CDR3 nucleotide sequence: TGTGCCAGCAGCCCTCGGGGGACAGTGGCTAATGAGCAGTTCTTC.

This clonotype was counted at least ten times. CDR3 in amino acids: CSVARTGAKPQYF. CDR3 DNA sequence: TGCAGCGTCGCCAGGACGGGGGCGAAACCCCAGTACTTC. The chain combines TRBV29-1 with TRBJ2-5; either TRBD1 or TRBD2 may supply D (6 bases each). With 6 bases removed from V and 9 bases from J, the gap between germline ends came to 20 bases. Germline V gives CDR1 SQVTM, CDR2 ANQGSEA. The CDR3 is made up of 13 amino acids. Filled out from reference TRBV29-1 and TRBJ2-5, the complete variable domain reads SAVISQKPSRDICQRGTSLTIQCQVDSQVTMMFWYRQQPGQSLTLIATANQGSEATYESGFVIDKFPISRPNLTFSTLTVSNMSPEDSSIYLCSVARTGAKPQYFGPGTRLLVL.

This clonotype was recorded at least ten times. The junction differs from germline at one of its ends, possibly a read error. The V call is TRBV5-5, the J call TRBJ2-5, with 7 bases identical to TRBD1. Germline loops: CDR1 SGHKS, CDR2 YYEKEE (reference sequence). CDR3 size: 13 residues. The chain's CDR3 is CASSPDRLETQYF. CDR3 coding DNA: TGCGCCAGCAGCCCGGACAGGCTCGAGACCCAGTACTTC.

The rearrangement joins TRBV7-9 to TRBJ2-5, with 7 bases lining up with TRBD2. In germline, CDR1 is SEHNR, CDR2 FQNEAQ (reference sequence). V shed 2 bases and J 5 bases; nucleotides not matched to a gene: 5. The CDR3 loop spans 14 amino acids. The CDR3: CASSLHGGKETQYF. Here the CDR3 DNA reads TGTGCCAGCAGCTTACACGGGGGGAAGGAGACCCAGTACTTC.

This clonotype occurred many times. This chain joins TRBV29-1 and TRBJ2-7, with D tentatively TRBD1 (6 bases). CDR1 and CDR2 (germline): SQVTM, ANQGSEA. The CDR3 spans 13 residues. V gave up 5 bases and J gave up 3 bases, with 14 bases separating them. CDR3 nucleotides: TGCAGCGTTTCCGGGACACTCCTCTACGAGCAGTACTTC. As protein: CSVSGTLLYEQYF.

The rearrangement joins TRBV28 to TRBJ1-3, with TRBD1 matching 10 bases. Germline trimming cut 6 bases from V and 0 bases from J; bases unmatched to any gene: 14. This CDR3 contains 19 residues. The germline V gene encodes CDR1 MDHEN and CDR2 SYDVKM. In nucleotides, the CDR3 is TGTGCCAGCAGATTGGGACAGGGGAAGGGAAAGGGCTCTGGAAACACCATATATTTT. This gives the protein CASRLGQGKGKGSGNTIYF.

The table lists this clonotype with a few counts. The chain has TRBV9 and TRBJ1-6; D unresolved. Between the trimmed V and J ends, which lost 1 base and 4 bases, there was a span of 12 bases. The CDR3 is 16 amino acids. Germline lookup yields CDR1 SGDLS and CDR2 YYNGEE. For the CDR3, the DNA is TGTGCCAGCAGCGTATCCCAGGTTGGGTATAATTCACCCCTCCACTTT. Amino acid sequence: CASSVSQVGYNSPLHF.

The rearrangement uses TRBV11-1 and TRBJ2-3; 8 bases match TRBD2. This CDR3 has 18 residues. V lost 1 base and J lost 2; bases outside the gene matches: 11. Germline CDR1 reads SGHAT; CDR2 reads FQDESV (reference sequence). CDR3 DNA: TGTGCCAGCAGCTTAGACGGGAGGGCCGTCATTACCACAGATACGCAGTATTTT. Protein product: CASSLDGRAVITTDTQYF.

This clonotype has at least ten counts. V is TRBV4-3 and J is TRBJ2-2; D possibly matches TRBD1 or TRBD2 (5 bases each). The germline CDR1 and CDR2 sequences are LGHNA and YSLEER. Trimming took off 0 bases at V and 7 bases at J, with 15 bases between the two ends. The CDR3 runs 16 residues. The CDR3 sequence: CASSQDGTPKGGELFF. The CDR3 DNA is TGCGCCAGCAGCCAAGACGGGACCCCGAAGGGCGGGGAGCTGTTTTTT.

This clonotype was seen repeatedly, ten times or more. The rearrangement uses TRBV5-1 and TRBJ1-1; a weak D match, TRBD1 (5 bases). V was shortened by 0 bases and J by 3 bases, with 12 bases between the two germline ends. Germline V gene sequence: CDR1 SGHRS, CDR2 YFSETQ. The CDR3 is 15 amino acids. CDR3 DNA sequence: TGCGCCAGCAGCTTGGCCGGGACTTCGGACACTGAAGCTTTCTTT. Its translation is CASSLAGTSDTEAFF. Supplemented by reference TRBV5-1 and TRBJ1-1, the full variable domain reads KAGVTQTPRYLIKTRGQQVTLSCSPISGHRSVSWYQQTPGQGLQFLFEYFSETQRNKGNFPGRFSGRQFSNSRSEMNVSTLELGDSALYLCASSLAGTSDTEAFFGQGTRLTVV.

About this clonotype: A much larger clone is a single base away; this may be a read error. The rearrangement joins TRBV7-9 to TRBJ2-3, with no clear D. This CDR3 is 13 amino acids long. The V end lost 3 bases, the J end lost 8 bases, and 12 bases lay between the germline ends. Germline CDR1 is SEHNR and CDR2 is FQNEAQ (reference sequence). The CDR3 sequence is CASSFHKLVTQYF. The CDR3 DNA is TGTGCCAGCAGCTTCCATAAGCTTGTTACGCAGTATTTT.

This clonotype occurred many times. The chain is built from TRBV5-1 and TRBJ2-7; D is ambiguous. The CDR3 runs to 15 residues. Germline assignment: CDR1 SGHRS and CDR2 YFSETQ. Trimming took off 4 bases at V and 0 bases at J, with 14 bases between the two ends. The CDR3 loop reads CASSRLGTVSYEQYF. The CDR3 coding sequence is TGCGCCAGCAGCCGTTTGGGTACGGTCTCCTACGAGCAGTACTTC.

This clonotype was found many times. The genes are TRBV24-1 and TRBJ2-1, with D possibly being TRBD1 or TRBD2 (5 bases each). The CDR3 covers 19 residues. The germline gives CDR1 KGHDR, CDR2 SFDVKD. The V end lost 4 bases, the J end lost 0 bases, and 21 bases lay between the germline ends. DNA for the CDR3: TGTGCCACCAGTGACCCCGCTTTCCAGGGAGCGAGCTCCTACAATGAGCAGTTCTTC. Its translation is CATSDPAFQGASSYNEQFF.

In this sample, this clonotype turned up a few times. This chain links TRBV7-6 with TRBJ2-7; 7 bases line up with TRBD1. After removal of 0 bases from V and 2 bases from J, the junction contained 4 bases not matched to a gene. Germline V lookup: CDR1 SGHVS, CDR2 FNYEAQ. The CDR3 is 15 residues long. The CDR3 region has the DNA TGTGCCAGCAGCTTAGCCCCGGGACAGACCTACGAGCAGTACTTC. It codes for CASSLAPGQTYEQYF.

This clonotype showed up many times. This chain joins TRBV10-1 and TRBJ2-7; D tentatively reads TRBD1 or TRBD2 (5 bases each). Germline lookup yields CDR1 WNHNN and CDR2 SYGVQD (reference sequence). The CDR3 covers 13 residues. The V end lost 0 bases, the J end lost 3 bases, and 6 bases lay between the germline ends. CDR3 sequence (DNA): TGCGCCAGCAGTGAGTCGGGGGTCTACGAGCAGTACTTC. It is translated as CASSESGVYEQYF.

This clonotype appeared many times. The chain employs TRBV7-3 and TRBJ2-1; tentatively, D is TRBD2 (6 bases). Germline V CDR1 and CDR2: SGHTA, FQGTGA. The CDR3 sequence is 24 residues long. V shed 1 base and J shed 0 bases, with 34 bases lying between them. The CDR3 loop reads CASSLKEGVESHRIRLSSYNEQFF. CDR3 nucleotides: TGTGCCAGCAGCTTAAAGGAGGGAGTCGAGTCGCACAGGATCCGACTAAGCTCCTACAATGAGCAGTTCTTC.

This clonotype occurred a few times. V usage is TRBV12-3 or TRBV12-4 and J usage is TRBJ2-7, with D uncertain. Trimming cost V 1 base and J 2 bases, with 6 bases left between them. The CDR3 is made up of 13 amino acids. Written as DNA, the CDR3 is TGTGCCAGCAGTTTAGAGGCCACCTACGAGCAGTACTTC. Amino acids: CASSLEATYEQYF.

This clonotype has a count of ten or more. The rearrangement joins TRBV7-6 to TRBJ2-1; 9 bases fit TRBD2. Germline V gives CDR1 SGHVS, CDR2 FNYEAQ. J was trimmed by 2 bases and V by 1 base; bases with no gene match: 6. The length of the CDR3 is 17 residues. CDR3 coding DNA: TGTGCCAGCAGCTTAGTTTCGGGCGGGAGGGCCTACAATGAGCAGTTCTTC. It translates to CASSLVSGGRAYNEQFF.